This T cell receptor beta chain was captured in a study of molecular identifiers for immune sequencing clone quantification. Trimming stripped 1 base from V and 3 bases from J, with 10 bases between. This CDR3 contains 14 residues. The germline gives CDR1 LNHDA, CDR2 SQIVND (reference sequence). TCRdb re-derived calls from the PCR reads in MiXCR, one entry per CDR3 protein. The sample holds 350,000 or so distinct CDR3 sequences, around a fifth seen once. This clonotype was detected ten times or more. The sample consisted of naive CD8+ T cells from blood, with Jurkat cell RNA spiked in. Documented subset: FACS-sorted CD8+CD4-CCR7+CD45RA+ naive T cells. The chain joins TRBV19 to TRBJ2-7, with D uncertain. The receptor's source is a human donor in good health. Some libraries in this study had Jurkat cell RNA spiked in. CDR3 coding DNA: TGTGCCAGTAGTATAGCTGTAGAAGACTACGAGCAGTACTTC. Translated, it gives CASSIAVEDYEQYF.